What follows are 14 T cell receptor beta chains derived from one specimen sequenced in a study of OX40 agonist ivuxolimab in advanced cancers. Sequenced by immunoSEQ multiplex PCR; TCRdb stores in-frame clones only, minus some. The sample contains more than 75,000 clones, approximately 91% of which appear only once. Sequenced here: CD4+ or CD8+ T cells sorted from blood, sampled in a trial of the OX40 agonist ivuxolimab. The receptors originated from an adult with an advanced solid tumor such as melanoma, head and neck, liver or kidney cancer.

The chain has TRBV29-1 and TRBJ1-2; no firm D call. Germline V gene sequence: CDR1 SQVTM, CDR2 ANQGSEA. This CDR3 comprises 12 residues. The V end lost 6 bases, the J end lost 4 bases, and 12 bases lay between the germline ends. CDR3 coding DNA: TGCAGCGTCCCCGACGGGTCCTATGGCTACACCTTC. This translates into CSVPDGSYGYTF.

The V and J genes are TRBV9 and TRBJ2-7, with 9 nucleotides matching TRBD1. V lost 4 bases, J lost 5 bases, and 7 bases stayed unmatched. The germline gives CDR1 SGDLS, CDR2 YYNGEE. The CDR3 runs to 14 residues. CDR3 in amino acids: CASSFGQGQNEQYF. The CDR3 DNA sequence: TGTGCCAGCAGCTTCGGACAGGGGCAAAACGAGCAGTACTTC.

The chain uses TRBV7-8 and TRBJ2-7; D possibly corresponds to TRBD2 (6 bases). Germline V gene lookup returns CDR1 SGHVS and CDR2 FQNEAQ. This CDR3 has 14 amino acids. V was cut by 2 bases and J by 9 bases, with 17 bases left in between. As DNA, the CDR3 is TGTGCCAGCAGCTTACCCGGGACTCAATCTGGGCAGTACTTC. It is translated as CASSLPGTQSGQYF.

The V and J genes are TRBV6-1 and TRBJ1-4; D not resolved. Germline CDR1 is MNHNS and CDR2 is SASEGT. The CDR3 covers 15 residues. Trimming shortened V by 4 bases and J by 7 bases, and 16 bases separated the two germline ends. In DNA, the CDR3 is TGTGCCAGCAGTGGCCCGGGAACCGAGGGTGAAAAACTGTTTTTT. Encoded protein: CASSGPGTEGEKLFF.

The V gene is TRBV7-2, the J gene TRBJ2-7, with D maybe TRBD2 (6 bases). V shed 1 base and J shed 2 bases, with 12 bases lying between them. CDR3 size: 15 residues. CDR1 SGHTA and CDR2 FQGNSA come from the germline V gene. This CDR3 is CASSLDGSGTYEQYF. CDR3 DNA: TGTGCCAGCAGCTTAGATGGTAGCGGTACCTACGAGCAGTACTTC.

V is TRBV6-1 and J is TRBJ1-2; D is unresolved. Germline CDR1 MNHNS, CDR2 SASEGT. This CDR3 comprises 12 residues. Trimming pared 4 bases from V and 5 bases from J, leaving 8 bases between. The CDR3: CASSAVRYGYTF. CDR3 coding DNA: TGTGCCAGCAGTGCGGTGAGGTATGGCTACACCTTC.

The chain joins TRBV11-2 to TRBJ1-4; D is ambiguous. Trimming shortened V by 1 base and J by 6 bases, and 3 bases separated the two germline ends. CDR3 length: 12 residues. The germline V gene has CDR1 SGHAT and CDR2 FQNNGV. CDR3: CASSLVDEKLFF. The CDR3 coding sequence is TGTGCCAGCAGCTTAGTGGATGAAAAACTGTTTTTT.

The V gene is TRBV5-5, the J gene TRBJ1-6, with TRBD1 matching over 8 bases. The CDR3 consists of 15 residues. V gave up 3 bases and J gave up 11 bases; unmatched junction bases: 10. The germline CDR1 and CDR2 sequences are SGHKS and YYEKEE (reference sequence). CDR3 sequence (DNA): TGTGCCAGCAGCTCCGGACAGGGATTGATTGCACCCCTCCACTTT. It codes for CASSSGQGLIAPLHF.

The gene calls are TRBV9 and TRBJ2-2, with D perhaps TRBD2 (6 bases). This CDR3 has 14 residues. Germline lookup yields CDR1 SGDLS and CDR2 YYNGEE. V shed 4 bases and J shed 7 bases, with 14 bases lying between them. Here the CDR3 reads CASSPPAGSGELFF. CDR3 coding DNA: TGTGCCAGCAGCCCCCCCGCGGGGAGCGGGGAGCTGTTTTTT.

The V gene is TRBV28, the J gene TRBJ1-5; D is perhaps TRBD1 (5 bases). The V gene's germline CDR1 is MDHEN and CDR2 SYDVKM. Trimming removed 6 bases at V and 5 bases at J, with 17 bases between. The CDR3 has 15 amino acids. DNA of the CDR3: TGTGCCAGCAGCCCAGTTTTGCGGGGGGATCAGCCCCAGCATTTT. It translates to CASSPVLRGDQPQHF.

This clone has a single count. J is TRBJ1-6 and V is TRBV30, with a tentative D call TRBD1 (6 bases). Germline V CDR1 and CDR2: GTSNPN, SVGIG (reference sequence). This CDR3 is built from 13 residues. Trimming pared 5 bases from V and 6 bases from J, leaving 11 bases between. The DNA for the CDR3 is TGTGCCTGGCAGGGGACAAGTAATTCACCCCTCCACTTT. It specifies CAWQGTSNSPLHF.

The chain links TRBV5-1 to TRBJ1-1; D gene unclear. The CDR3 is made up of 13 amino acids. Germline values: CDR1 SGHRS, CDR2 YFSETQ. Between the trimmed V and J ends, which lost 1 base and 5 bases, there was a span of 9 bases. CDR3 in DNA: TGCGCCAGCAGCTTGTTCGATTTAACTGAAGCTTTCTTT. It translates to CASSLFDLTEAFF.

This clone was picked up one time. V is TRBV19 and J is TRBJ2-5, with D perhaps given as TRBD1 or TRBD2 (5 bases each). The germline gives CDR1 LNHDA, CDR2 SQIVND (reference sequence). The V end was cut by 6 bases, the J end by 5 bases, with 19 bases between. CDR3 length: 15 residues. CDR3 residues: CASSTLPGPRETQYF. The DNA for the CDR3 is TGTGCCAGTAGCACCCTACCGGGACCCCGCGAGACCCAGTACTTC.

DNA of the CDR3: TGTGCCAGCAGGACCGACAGGGGAGAGACCCAGTACTTC. This sequence encodes CASRTDRGETQYF. The rearrangement links TRBV2 to TRBJ2-5; 8 nucleotides line up with TRBD1. Germline CDR1 is SNHLY and CDR2 is FYNNEI. The CDR3 loop spans 13 amino acids. The J segment lost 4 bases and the V segment lost 6 bases, leaving 4 bases of the junction unmatched.